The text below deals with one T cell receptor beta chain. What it binds is unknown. This entry comes from a study of cytomegalovirus exposure and HLA in healthy donors. The study, taken as a whole, reports: Available immune exposure information was restricted to CMV serostatus only.

The PCR ran on 60 Vbeta and 13 Jbeta primers. Profiled with immunoSEQ multiplex PCR; TCRdb holds only in-frame clones, not every one. The table records hundreds of thousands of clones, over 75% of them present only once. The CDR3 extends over 13 amino acids. CDR1 is LGHNA, CDR2 YSLEER, per germline. The V and J ends lost 1 base and 5 bases respectively, with 8 bases between them. This chain links TRBV4-3 with TRBJ1-1; D is perhaps TRBD1 (6 bases). Specimen: PBMCs. The clonotype was recovered from a male donor in good health and CMV-seronegative. The CDR3 loop is CASSQGTATEAFF. As DNA, the CDR3 is TGCGCCAGCAGCCAAGGGACAGCAACTGAAGCTTTCTTT.